The 13 T cell receptor beta chains presented below share a single source sample, sequenced in a study of patients and donors after allogeneic stem cell transplantation. Each CDR3 protein is one row after TCRdb ran MiXCR on the RT-PCR reads. Here the sample spans 100,000 to 120,000 distinct CDR3 sequences, approximately 40% being singletons. The sequencing sample was made of blood, either unsorted or a sorted T cell fraction (not recorded which). The receptors here all came from a human donor who was either an allogeneic HSCT recipient or a stem cell or donor lymphocyte infusion donor (not recorded which). It is not recorded whose cells these are; they may come from a transplant donor.

V gene TRBV6-2 or TRBV6-3 combines with J gene TRBJ2-1, with D possibly being TRBD2 (6 bases). The CDR3 loop spans 14 amino acids. Germline CDR1 is MNHEY and CDR2 is SVGEGT. V lost 2 bases and J lost 4, with 9 bases in between. CDR3 amino acids: CASSYSAGYNEQFF. In nucleotides, the CDR3 is TGTGCCAGCAGTTACAGTGCGGGATACAATGAGCAGTTCTTC.

CDR3 residues: CASSFSLGETQYF. The CDR3 nucleotides read TGTGCCAGCAGCTTTTCGTTGGGGGAGACCCAGTACTTC. The V gene is TRBV7-2, the J gene TRBJ2-5, with no clear D. V was shortened by 3 bases and J by 5 bases, with 10 bases between the two germline ends. CDR1 is SGHTA, CDR2 FQGNSA, per germline. CDR3 size: 13 residues.

In its sample, this clonotype was seen a few times. The chain is built from TRBV5-1 and TRBJ1-2, with TRBD1 matching over 7 bases. Germline CDR1 reads SGHRS; CDR2 reads YFSETQ. Trimming at V came to 0 bases and at J to 7 bases, leaving 3 bases not matched to a gene. This CDR3 is 13 amino acids long. CDR3 loop: CASSLVAGGGYTF. CDR3 DNA sequence: TGCGCCAGCAGCTTGGTGGCAGGGGGTGGCTACACCTTC.

V gene TRBV19 combines with J gene TRBJ1-1; D call uncertain. Trimming removed 5 bases from V and 6 bases from J, with 13 bases in between. Germline V gene data show CDR1 as LNHDA and CDR2 as SQIVND (reference sequence). The CDR3 length is 13 residues. As DNA, the CDR3 is TGTGCCAGTAGTGTCAGACTTGGCGCTGAAGCTTTCTTT. It encodes CASSVRLGAEAFF. Full variable domain (outside the CDR3, taken from reference TRBV19 and TRBJ1-1): DGGITQSPKYLFRKEGQNVTLSCEQNLNHDAMYWYRQDPGQGLRLIYYSQIVNDFQKGDIAEGYSVSREKKESFPLTVTSAQKNPTAFYLCASSVRLGAEAFFGQGTRLTVV.

The chain recombines TRBV6-6 with TRBJ1-1, with D perhaps TRBD1 (5 bases). The germline V gene has CDR1 MNHNY and CDR2 SVGAGI (reference sequence). Trimming stripped 6 bases from V and 6 bases from J, with 17 bases between. This CDR3 comprises 14 residues. As DNA, the CDR3 is TGTGCCAGCAGCACACAGGTGGGGAGTGCTGAAGCTTTCTTT. This translates into CASSTQVGSAEAFF.

This chain joins TRBV7-9 and TRBJ2-2; 7 nucleotides agree with TRBD2. This CDR3 spans 17 amino acids. V was clipped by 2 bases and J by 4 bases; unmatched bases: 10. The germline V gene encodes CDR1 SEHNR and CDR2 FQNEAQ (reference sequence). CDR3 nucleotides: TGTGCCAGCAGCTTAACGTTACTGCGGGAGCGCACCGGGGAGCTGTTTTTT. Its protein product is CASSLTLLRERTGELFF.

This sequence joins TRBV20-1 and TRBJ2-1; 7 bases match TRBD2. Germline V CDR1 and CDR2: DFQATT, SNEGSKA (reference sequence). The CDR3 is made up of 14 amino acids. V lost 6 bases to trimming and J lost 5 bases; unmatched junction nucleotides: 10. For the CDR3, the DNA is TGCAGTGCGCGCATAGCGGGCGTTAACAATGAGCAGTTCTTC. It translates to CSARIAGVNNEQFF.

V and J are TRBV12-3 or TRBV12-4 and TRBJ2-7, with 12 positions matching TRBD2. V lost 5 bases to trimming and J lost 2 bases; unmatched junction nucleotides: 7. CDR3 length: 16 residues. In DNA form, the CDR3 reads TGTGCCAGCAGTCCTAATCTAGCGGGAGGGACCTACGAGCAGTACTTC. Amino acids: CASSPNLAGGTYEQYF.

The rearrangement joins TRBV20-1 to TRBJ2-7; no clear D. The CDR3 covers 15 residues. V was shortened by 3 bases and J by 4 bases, with 19 bases between the two germline ends. Germline CDR1 and CDR2: DFQATT and SNEGSKA (reference sequence). The DNA of the CDR3 is TGCAGTGCTAGGGGCATTAGCCTGTATACTTACGAGCAGTACTTC. Protein product: CSARGISLYTYEQYF.

The chain employs TRBV5-1 and TRBJ2-5; possibly TRBD1 for D (7 bases). Between the trimmed V and J ends, which lost 1 base and 4 bases, there was a span of 11 bases. Germline V gene sequence: CDR1 SGHRS, CDR2 YFSETQ. This CDR3 is built from 14 residues. The CDR3 loop reads CASSLRQGGETQYF. The CDR3 DNA reads TGCGCCAGCAGCTTGAGACAGGGAGGAGAGACCCAGTACTTC.

V usage is TRBV29-1 and J usage is TRBJ2-3; D gene unclear. This CDR3 spans 11 amino acids. In germline, CDR1 is SQVTM, CDR2 ANQGSEA. The V end was cut by 7 bases, the J end by 4 bases, with 9 bases between. The CDR3 DNA reads TGCAGCGCAAACACAGCAGATACGCAGTATTTT. Its protein product is CSANTADTQYF.

This clonotype has just a few counts. DNA for the CDR3: TGTGCCAGCAGTTACCAGGGTCATAATTCACCCCTCCACTTT. This sequence encodes CASSYQGHNSPLHF. V and J are TRBV12-3 or TRBV12-4 and TRBJ1-6; weak D call: TRBD1 (5 bases). The germline V and J ends were trimmed by 4 bases and 5 bases, with 9 bases remaining between them. The CDR3 covers 14 residues.

This clonotype was counted between two and nine times. The V call is TRBV29-1, the J call TRBJ1-2; 7 nucleotides align to TRBD1. This CDR3 has 12 amino acids. Per the germline V gene, CDR1 is SQVTM and CDR2 is ANQGSEA. V lost 6 bases, J lost 7 bases, and 8 bases stayed unmatched. CDR3 sequence (DNA): TGCAGCGTGACCCAGGGGGACTCTGGCTACACCTTC. It is translated as CSVTQGDSGYTF.